Given below is one TCR beta chain in context. Its antigen remains unknown. The data belong to a study of shared clonotypes between healthy human individuals. Across the study: Donors consisted of two women and three men between 18 and 49.

General observations from the study: Generation probabilities of non-shared clonotypes were lower (relative to those shared by all four donors).

About 30,000 T cell genomes, or 200 ng DNA, went into the sorted-subset replicate PCRs. TCRdb's copy holds only in-frame clones and misses some; the assay was immunoSEQ multiplex PCR. The sample carries more than 900,000 clones, around 82% recorded once. HIV-negative, healthy adults without recent acute infections or vaccinations were the donors. The TCR comes from a man between 18 and 29 years old in good health. Some clones in this sample may be carry-over from other donors' samples. The specimen sequenced was memory CD4+ T cells from PBMCs. Specified subset: CD45RA-negative fraction.

The CDR3 coding sequence is TGTGCCAGCAGCTTTGGGGGGGTCCCTCTTGACTATGGCTACACCTTC. Its protein product is CASSFGGVPLDYGYTF. This rearrangement joins TRBV5-4 to TRBJ1-2; weak D call: TRBD1 (5 bases). The V end lost 2 bases, the J end lost 3 bases, and 17 bases lay between the germline ends. CDR1 and CDR2 from the germline V gene are SGHNT and YYREEE (reference sequence). This CDR3 is 16 amino acids long.